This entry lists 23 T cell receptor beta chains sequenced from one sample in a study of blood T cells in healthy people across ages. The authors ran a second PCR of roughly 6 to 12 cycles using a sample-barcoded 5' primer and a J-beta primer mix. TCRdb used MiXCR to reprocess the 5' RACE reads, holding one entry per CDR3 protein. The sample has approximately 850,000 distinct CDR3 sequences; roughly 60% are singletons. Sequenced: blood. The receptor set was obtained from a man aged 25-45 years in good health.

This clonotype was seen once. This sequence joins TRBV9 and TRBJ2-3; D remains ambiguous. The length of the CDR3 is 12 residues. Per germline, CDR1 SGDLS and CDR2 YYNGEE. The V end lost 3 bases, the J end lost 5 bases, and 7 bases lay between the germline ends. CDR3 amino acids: CASSGILDTQYF. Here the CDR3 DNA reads TGTGCCAGCAGCGGGATTCTAGATACGCAGTATTTT.

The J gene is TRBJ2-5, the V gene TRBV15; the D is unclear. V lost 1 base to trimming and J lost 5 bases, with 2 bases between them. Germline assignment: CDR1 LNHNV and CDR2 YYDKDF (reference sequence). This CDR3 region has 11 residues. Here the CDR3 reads CATSRAETQYF. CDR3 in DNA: TGTGCCACCAGCAGAGCCGAGACCCAGTACTTC.

DNA for the CDR3: TGCGCCAGCAGCCAAGAGGTGGGGCAGAGCTCCTATAATTCACCCCTCCACTTT. Its protein is CASSQEVGQSSYNSPLHF. The V call is TRBV4-3, the J call TRBJ1-6; TRBD1 might be the D (5 bases). V shed 0 bases and J shed 0 bases, with 12 bases lying between them. The CDR3 sequence is 18 residues long. Germline V CDR1 and CDR2: LGHNA, YSLEER.

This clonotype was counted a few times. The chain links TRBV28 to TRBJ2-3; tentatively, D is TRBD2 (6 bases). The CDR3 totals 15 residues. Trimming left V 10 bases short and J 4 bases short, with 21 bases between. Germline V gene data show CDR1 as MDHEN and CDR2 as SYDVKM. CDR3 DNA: TGTGCCACCCTCCGACTGGGGAGCGGGCCAGATACGCAGTATTTT. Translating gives CATLRLGSGPDTQYF.

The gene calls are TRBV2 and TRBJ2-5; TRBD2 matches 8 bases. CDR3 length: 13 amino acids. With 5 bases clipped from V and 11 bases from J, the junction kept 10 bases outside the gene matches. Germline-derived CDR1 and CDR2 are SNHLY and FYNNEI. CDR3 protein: CASSSGLVERQYF. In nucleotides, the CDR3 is TGTGCCAGCAGTTCGGGACTAGTGGAAAGGCAGTACTTC.

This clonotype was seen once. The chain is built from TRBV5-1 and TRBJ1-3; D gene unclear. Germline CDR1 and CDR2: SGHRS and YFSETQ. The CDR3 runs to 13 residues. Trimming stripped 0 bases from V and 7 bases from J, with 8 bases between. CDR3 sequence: CASSLGAVNTIYF. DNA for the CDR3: TGCGCCAGCAGCTTGGGAGCAGTGAACACCATATATTTT.

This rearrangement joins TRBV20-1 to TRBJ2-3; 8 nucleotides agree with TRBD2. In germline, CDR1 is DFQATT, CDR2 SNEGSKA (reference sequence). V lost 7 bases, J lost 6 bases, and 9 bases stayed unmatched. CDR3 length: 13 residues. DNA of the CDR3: TGCAGTGAGAAGGGACTAGGTTTGGATACGCAGTATTTT. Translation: CSEKGLGLDTQYF.

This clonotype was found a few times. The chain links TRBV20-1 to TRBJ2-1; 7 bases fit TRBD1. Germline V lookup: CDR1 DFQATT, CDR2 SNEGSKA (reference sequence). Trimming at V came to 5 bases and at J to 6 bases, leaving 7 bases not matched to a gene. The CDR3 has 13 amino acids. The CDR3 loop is CSAPGDRRNEQFF. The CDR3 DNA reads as TGCAGTGCTCCTGGGGACAGACGCAATGAGCAGTTCTTC.

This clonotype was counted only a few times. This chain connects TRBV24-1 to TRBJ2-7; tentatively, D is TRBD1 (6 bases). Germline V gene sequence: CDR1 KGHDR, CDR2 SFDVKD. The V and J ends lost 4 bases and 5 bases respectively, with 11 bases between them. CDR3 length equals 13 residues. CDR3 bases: TGTGCCACCAGTGACCGGAACAGGGACGAGCAGTACTTC. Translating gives CATSDRNRDEQYF.

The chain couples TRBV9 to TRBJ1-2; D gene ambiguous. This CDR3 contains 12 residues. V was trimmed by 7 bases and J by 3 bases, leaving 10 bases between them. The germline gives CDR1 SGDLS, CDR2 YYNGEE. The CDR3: CASGVADYGYTF. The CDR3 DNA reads TGTGCCAGCGGGGTTGCGGACTATGGCTACACCTTC. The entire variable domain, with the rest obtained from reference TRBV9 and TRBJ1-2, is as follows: DSGVTQTPKHLITATGQRVTLRCSPRSGDLSVYWYQQSLDQGLQFLIQYYNGEERAKGNILERFSAQQFPDLHSELNLSSLELGDSALYFCASGVADYGYTFGSGTRLTVV.

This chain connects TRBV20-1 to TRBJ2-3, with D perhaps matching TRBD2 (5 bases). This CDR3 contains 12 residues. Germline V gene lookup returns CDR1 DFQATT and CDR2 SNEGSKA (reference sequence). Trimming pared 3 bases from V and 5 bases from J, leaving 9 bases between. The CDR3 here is CSASYEGDTQYF. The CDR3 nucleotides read TGCAGTGCTAGTTACGAGGGAGATACGCAGTATTTT.

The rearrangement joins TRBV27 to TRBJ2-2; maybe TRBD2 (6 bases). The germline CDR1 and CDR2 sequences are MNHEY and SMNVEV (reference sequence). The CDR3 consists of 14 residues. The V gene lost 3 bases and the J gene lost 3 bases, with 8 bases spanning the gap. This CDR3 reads CASSFGTHTGELFF. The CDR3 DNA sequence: TGTGCCAGCAGTTTCGGGACTCACACCGGGGAGCTGTTTTTT.

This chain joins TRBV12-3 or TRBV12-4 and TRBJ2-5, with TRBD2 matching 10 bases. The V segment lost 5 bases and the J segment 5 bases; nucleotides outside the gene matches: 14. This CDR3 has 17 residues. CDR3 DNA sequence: TGTGCCAGCAGTCTAAACCCAAAGCGGGAGGGAAGCGAGACCCAGTACTTC. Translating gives CASSLNPKREGSETQYF.

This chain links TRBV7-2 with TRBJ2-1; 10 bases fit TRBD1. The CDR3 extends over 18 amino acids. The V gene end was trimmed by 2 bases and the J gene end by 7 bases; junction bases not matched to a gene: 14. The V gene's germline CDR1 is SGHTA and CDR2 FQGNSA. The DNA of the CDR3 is TGTGCCAGCAGCTTAAGAGGGGGGGGACAGGGGATGAAAAATGAGCAGTTCTTC. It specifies CASSLRGGGQGMKNEQFF.

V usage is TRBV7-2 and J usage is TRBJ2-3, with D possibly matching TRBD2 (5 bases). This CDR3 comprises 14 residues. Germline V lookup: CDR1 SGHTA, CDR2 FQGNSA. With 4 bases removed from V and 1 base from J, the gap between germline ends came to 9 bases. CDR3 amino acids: CASSSSLGTDTQYF. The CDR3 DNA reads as TGTGCCAGCAGCTCTAGCCTCGGCACAGATACGCAGTATTTT. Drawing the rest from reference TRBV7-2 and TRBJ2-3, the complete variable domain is GAGVSQSPSNKVTEKGKDVELRCDPISGHTALYWYRQSLGQGLEFLIYFQGNSAPDKSGLPSDRFSAERTGGSVSTLTIQRTQQEDSAVYLCASSSSLGTDTQYFGPGTRLTVL.

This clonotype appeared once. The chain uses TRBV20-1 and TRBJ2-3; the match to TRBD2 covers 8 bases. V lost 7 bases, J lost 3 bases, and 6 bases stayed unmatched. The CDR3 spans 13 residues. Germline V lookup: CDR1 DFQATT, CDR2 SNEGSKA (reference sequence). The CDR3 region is CSGTGLVTDTQYF. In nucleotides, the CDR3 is TGCAGTGGGACGGGACTAGTTACAGATACGCAGTATTTT.

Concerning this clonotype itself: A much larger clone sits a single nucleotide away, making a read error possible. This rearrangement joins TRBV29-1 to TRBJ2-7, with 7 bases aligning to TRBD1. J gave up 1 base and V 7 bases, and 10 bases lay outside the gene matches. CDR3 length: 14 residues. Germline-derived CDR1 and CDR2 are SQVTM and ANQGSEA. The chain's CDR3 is CSANAPTGSYEQYF. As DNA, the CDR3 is TGCAGCGCCAATGCCCCGACAGGGTCCTACGAGCAGTACTTC.

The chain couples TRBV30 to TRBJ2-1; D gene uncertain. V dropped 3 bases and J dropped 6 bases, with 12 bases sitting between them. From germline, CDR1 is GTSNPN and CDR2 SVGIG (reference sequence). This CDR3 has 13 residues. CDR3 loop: CAWSYGARNEQFF. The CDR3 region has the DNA TGTGCCTGGAGCTATGGTGCGCGCAATGAGCAGTTCTTC.

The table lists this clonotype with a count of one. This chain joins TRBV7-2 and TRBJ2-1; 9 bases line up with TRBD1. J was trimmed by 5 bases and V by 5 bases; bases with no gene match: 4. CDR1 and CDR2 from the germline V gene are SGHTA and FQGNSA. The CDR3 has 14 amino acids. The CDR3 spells CASSMDRGNNEQFF. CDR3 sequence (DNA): TGTGCCAGCAGCATGGACAGGGGAAACAATGAGCAGTTCTTC.

The CDR3 spells CSARDSVGVYGYTF. Here the CDR3 DNA reads TGCAGTGCTAGAGATTCAGTAGGGGTCTATGGCTACACCTTC. The chain carries TRBV20-1 and TRBJ1-2, with D perhaps TRBD1 (5 bases). This CDR3 comprises 14 residues. Trimming stripped 0 bases from V and 4 bases from J, with 12 bases between. The germline V gene has CDR1 DFQATT and CDR2 SNEGSKA (reference sequence).

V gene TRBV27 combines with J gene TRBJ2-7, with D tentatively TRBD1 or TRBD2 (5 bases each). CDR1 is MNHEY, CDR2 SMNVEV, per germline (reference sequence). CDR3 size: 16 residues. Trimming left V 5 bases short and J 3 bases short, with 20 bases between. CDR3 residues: CASSGRVGTINYEQYF. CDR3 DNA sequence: TGTGCCAGCAGTGGACGTGTGGGGACGATCAACTACGAGCAGTACTTC.

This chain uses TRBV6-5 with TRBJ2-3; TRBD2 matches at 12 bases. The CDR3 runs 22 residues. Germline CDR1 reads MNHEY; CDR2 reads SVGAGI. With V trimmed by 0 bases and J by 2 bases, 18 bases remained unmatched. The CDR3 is CASSYSPRPVLAGGPPTDTQYF. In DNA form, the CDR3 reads TGTGCCAGCAGTTACTCCCCTCGTCCTGTCCTAGCGGGAGGGCCCCCCACAGATACGCAGTATTTT.

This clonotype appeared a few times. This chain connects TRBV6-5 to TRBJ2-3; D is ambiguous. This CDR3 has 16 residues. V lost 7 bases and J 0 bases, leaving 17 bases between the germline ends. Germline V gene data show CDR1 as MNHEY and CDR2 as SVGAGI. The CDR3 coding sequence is TGTGCCAGCACTTCACAGTTTGGCGCTAGCACAGATACGCAGTATTTT. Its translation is CASTSQFGASTDTQYF.